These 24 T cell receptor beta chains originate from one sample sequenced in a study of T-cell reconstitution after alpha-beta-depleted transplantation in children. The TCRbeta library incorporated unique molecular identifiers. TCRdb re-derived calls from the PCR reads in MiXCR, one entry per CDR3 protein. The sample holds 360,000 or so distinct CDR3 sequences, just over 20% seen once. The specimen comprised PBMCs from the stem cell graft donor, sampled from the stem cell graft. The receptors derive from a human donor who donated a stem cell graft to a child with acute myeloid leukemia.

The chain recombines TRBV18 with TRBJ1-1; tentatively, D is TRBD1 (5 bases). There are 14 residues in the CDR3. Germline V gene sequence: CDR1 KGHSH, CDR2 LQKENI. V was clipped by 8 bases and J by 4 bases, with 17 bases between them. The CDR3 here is CASGKDTTATEAFF. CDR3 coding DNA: TGTGCCAGCGGCAAGGACACCACGGCCACTGAAGCTTTCTTT.

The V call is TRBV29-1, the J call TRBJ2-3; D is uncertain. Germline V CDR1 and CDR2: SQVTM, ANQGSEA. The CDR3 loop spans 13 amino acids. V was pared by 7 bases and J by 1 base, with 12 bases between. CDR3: CSAAFGGTDTQYF. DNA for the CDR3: TGCAGCGCTGCCTTTGGGGGCACAGATACGCAGTATTTT.

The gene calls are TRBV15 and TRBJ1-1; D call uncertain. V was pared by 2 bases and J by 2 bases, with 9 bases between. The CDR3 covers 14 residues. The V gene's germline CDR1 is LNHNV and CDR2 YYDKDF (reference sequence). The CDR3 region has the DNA TGTGCCACCAGCAGACCAGACGGCAACACTGAAGCTTTCTTT. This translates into CATSRPDGNTEAFF.

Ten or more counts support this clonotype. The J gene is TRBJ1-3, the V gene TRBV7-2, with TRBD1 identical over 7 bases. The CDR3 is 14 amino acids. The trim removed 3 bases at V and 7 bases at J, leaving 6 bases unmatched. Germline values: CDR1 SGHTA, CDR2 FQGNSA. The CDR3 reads CASSFGGGGNTIYF. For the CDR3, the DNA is TGTGCCAGCAGCTTCGGAGGGGGCGGGAACACCATATATTTT.

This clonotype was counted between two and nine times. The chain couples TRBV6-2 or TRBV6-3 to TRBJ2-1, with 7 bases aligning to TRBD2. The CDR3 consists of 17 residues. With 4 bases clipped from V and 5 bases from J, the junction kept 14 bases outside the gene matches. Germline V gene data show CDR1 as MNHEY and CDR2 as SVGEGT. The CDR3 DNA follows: TGTGCCAGCAGTTCCCAGGGTGGGCTAGCGGCCCACAATGAGCAGTTCTTC. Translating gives CASSSQGGLAAHNEQFF.

CDR3 nucleotides: TGTGCCAGCAGCCCCCTTGGGGGAAGCACAGATACGCAGTATTTT. Translated, it gives CASSPLGGSTDTQYF. The chain has TRBV12-3 or TRBV12-4 and TRBJ2-3; the D call may be TRBD1 or TRBD2 (5 bases each). The V and J ends lost 6 bases and 0 bases respectively, with 13 bases between them. The CDR3 extends over 15 amino acids.

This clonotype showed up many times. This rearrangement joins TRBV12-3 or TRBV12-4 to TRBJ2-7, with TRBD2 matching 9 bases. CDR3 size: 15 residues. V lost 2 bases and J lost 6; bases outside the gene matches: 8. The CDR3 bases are TGTGCCAGCAGTTTAAGTATGCGGGAGGGCAGCGAGCAGTACTTC. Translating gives CASSLSMREGSEQYF.

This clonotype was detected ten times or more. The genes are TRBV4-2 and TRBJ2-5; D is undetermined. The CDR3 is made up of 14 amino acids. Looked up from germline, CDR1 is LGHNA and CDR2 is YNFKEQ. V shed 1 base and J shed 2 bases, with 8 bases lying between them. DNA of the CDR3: TGTGCCAGCAGCCAAGTGGGCGGACAAGAGACCCAGTACTTC. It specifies CASSQVGGQETQYF.

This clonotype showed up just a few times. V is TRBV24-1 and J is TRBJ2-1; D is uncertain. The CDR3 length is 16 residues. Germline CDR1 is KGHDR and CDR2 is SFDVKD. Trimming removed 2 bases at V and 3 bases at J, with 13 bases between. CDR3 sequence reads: CATSDSLHPVYNEQFF. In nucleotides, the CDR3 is TGTGCCACCAGTGATTCACTACATCCCGTCTACAATGAGCAGTTCTTC.

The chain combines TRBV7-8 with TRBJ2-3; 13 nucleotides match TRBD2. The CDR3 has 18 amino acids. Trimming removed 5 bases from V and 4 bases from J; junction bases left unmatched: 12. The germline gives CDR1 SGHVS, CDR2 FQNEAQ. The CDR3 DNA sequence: TGTGCCAGCAGCGAGACTAGCGGGAGGCGAACGAGTTCAGATACGCAGTATTTT. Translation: CASSETSGRRTSSDTQYF.

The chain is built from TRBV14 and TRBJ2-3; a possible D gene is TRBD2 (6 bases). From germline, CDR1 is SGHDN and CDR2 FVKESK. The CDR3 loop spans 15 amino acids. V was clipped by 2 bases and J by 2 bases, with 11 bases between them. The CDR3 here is CASSQSGLSTDTQYF. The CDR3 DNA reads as TGTGCCAGCAGCCAATCGGGACTCTCCACAGATACGCAGTATTTT.

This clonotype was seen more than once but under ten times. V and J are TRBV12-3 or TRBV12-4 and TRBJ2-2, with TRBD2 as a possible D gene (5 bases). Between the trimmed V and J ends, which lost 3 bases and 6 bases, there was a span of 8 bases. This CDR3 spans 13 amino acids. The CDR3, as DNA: TGTGCCAGCAGTTTGGAGGAGTCCGGGGAGCTGTTTTTT. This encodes CASSLEESGELFF.

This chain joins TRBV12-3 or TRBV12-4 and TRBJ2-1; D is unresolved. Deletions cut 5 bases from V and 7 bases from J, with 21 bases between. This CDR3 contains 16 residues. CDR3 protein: CASSPRHPSRGNEQFF. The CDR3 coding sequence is TGTGCCAGCAGTCCTCGACATCCTAGTCGTGGGAATGAGCAGTTCTTC.

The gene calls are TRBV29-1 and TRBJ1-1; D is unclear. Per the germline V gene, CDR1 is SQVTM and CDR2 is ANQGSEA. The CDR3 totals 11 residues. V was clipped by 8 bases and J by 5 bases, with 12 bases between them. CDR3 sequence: CSPSRGTEAFF. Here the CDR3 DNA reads TGCAGCCCCTCGCGGGGAACTGAAGCTTTCTTT.

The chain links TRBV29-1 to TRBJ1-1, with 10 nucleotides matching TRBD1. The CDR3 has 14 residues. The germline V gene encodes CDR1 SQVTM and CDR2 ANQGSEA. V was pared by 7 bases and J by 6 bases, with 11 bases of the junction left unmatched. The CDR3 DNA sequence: TGCAGCGATAGACAGGGGGCGCAGAGGGCTGAAGCTTTCTTT. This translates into CSDRQGAQRAEAFF. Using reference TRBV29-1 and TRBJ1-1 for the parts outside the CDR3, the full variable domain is SAVISQKPSRDICQRGTSLTIQCQVDSQVTMMFWYRQQPGQSLTLIATANQGSEATYESGFVIDKFPISRPNLTFSTLTVSNMSPEDSSIYLCSDRQGAQRAEAFFGQGTRLTVV.

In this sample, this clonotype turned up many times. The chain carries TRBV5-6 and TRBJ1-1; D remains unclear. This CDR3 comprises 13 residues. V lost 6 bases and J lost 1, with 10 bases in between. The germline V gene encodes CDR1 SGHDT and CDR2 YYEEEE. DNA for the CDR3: TGTGCCAGCACCATTGAGGAGAACACTGAAGCTTTCTTT. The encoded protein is CASTIEENTEAFF. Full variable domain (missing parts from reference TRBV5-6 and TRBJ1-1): DAGVTQSPTHLIKTRGQQVTLRCSPKSGHDTVSWYQQALGQGPQFIFQYYEEEERQRGNFPDRFSGHQFPNYSSELNVNALLLGDSALYLCASTIEENTEAFFGQGTRLTVV.

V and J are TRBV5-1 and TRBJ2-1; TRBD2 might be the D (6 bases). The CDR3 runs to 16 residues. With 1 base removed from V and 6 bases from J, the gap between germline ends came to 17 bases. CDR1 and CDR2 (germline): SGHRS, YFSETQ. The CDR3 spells CASSLLRDWTSNEQFF. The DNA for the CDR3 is TGCGCCAGCAGCTTGCTTAGGGACTGGACCTCCAATGAGCAGTTCTTC.

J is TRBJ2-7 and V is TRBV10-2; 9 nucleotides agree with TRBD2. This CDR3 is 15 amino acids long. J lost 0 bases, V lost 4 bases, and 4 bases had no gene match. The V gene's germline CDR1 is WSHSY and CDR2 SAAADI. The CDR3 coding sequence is TGCGCCAGCAGTGGTCTAGCGGGGCCCTCCTACGAGCAGTACTTC. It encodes CASSGLAGPSYEQYF.

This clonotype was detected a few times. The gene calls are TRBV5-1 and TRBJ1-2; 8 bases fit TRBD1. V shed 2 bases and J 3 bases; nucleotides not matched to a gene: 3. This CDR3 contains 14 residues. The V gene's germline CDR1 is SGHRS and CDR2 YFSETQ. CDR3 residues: CASSFPDRDYGYTF. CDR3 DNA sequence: TGCGCCAGCAGCTTCCCGGACAGGGACTATGGCTACACCTTC.

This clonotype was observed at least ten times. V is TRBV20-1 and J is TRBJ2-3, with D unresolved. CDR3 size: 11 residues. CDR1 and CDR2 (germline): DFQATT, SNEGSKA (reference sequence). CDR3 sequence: CGGVGTDTQYF. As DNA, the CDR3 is TGCGGCGGAGTTGGGACAGATACGCAGTATTTT.

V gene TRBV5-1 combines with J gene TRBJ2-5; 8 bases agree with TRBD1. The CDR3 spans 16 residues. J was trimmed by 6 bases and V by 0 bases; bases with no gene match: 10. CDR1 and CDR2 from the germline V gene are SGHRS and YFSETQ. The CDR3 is CASSLELAGGVKTQYF. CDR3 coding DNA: TGCGCCAGCAGCTTGGAGCTGGCAGGGGGCGTAAAGACCCAGTACTTC. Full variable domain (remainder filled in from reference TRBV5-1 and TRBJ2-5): KAGVTQTPRYLIKTRGQQVTLSCSPISGHRSVSWYQQTPGQGLQFLFEYFSETQRNKGNFPGRFSGRQFSNSRSEMNVSTLELGDSALYLCASSLELAGGVKTQYFGPGTRLLVL.

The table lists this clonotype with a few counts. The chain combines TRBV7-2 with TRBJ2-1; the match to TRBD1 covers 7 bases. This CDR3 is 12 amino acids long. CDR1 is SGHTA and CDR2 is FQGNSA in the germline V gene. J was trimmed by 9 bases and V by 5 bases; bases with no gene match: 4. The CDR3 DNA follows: TGTGCCAGCAGCAAAACAGGGGTTGAGCAGTTCTTC. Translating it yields CASSKTGVEQFF.

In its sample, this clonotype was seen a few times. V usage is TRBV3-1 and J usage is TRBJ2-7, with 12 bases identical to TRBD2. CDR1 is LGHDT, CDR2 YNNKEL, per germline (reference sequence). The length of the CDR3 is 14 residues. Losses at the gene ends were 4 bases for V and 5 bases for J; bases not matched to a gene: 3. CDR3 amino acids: CASSPSGRAHEQYF. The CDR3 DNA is TGTGCCAGCAGCCCTAGCGGGAGGGCCCACGAGCAGTACTTC.

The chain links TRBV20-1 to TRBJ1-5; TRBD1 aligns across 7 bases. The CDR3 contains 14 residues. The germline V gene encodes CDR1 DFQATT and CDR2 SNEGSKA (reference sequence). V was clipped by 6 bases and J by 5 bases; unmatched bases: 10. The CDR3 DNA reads TGCAGTGCATTGGGACAGAGAAACGATCAGCCCCAGCATTTT. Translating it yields CSALGQRNDQPQHF.